A selection of T cell receptor beta chains follows, all from one sample in a study of shared clonotypes between healthy human individuals. Here immunoSEQ multiplex PCR was the method, and the copy in TCRdb shows in-frame clones only, minus some. This table has around 600,000 clones, 95% to 98% appearing once. Sequenced sample: naive CD8+ T cells sorted from blood. The receptors here all came from a man under 40 in good health. Both conserved end residues are part of each CDR3. A D gene is named only where the DNA matches it firmly. Size is stated for part of the rows, as once, few or many counts, or as a class when the clone is expanded.

clone_size,j_call,d_call,v_call,cdr3_aa,cdr3_nt
once,TRBJ2-7,-,TRBV11-3,CASSLSQGSYEQYF,TGTGCCAGCAGCTTATCGCAGGGGAGCTACGAGCAGTACTTC
-,TRBJ1-2,TRBD1,TRBV6-1,CASSERRGPTINDYGYTF,TGTGCCAGCAGTGAACGGAGGGGGCCTACCATAAACGACTATGGCTACACCTTC
-,TRBJ1-1,-,TRBV6-5,CASSYRGNEAFF,TGTGCCAGCAGTTACAGGGGGAATGAAGCTTTCTTT
-,TRBJ1-3,-,TRBV7-9,CASSGRGGLSGNTIYF,TGTGCCAGCAGCGGACGGGGCGGCCTCTCTGGAAACACCATATATTTT
-,TRBJ2-5,-,TRBV2,CASNPWTETQETQYF,TGTGCCAGCAATCCATGGACAGAAACTCAAGAGACCCAGTACTTC
-,TRBJ1-1,-,TRBV6-5,CASSYSGGAEAFF,TGTGCCAGCAGTTACTCGGGTGGCGCGGAAGCTTTCTTT
-,TRBJ2-5,-,TRBV5-1,CASSLDFQETQYF,TGCGCCAGCAGCTTGGACTTCCAAGAGACCCAGTACTTC
-,TRBJ1-1,TRBD1,TRBV4-2,CASSQDWPLGQARNTEAFF,TGTGCCAGCAGCCAAGATTGGCCCCTCGGACAGGCGCGGAACACTGAAGCTTTCTTT
once,TRBJ2-7,TRBD2,TRBV7-2,CASSYGRPGSGTSYEQYF,TGTGCCAGCAGCTACGGCCGCCCCGGCAGCGGGACCTCCTACGAGCAGTACTTC
once,TRBJ1-2,-,TRBV5-4,CASSPPDFVANYGYTF,TGTGCCAGCAGCCCCCCGGACTTTGTAGCTAACTATGGCTACACCTTC
-,TRBJ2-7,TRBD2,TRBV27,CASSLARENRYEQYF,TGTGCCAGCAGTTTAGCGCGGGAGAATAGGTACGAGCAGTACTTC
-,TRBJ2-1,-,TRBV9,CASSAGDGTYNEQFF,TGTGCCAGCAGCGCTGGGGACGGTACATACAATGAGCAGTTCTTC
few,TRBJ2-5,-,TRBV5-4,CASSLAETQYF,TGTGCCAGCAGCTTGGCGGAGACCCAGTACTTC
-,TRBJ2-7,TRBD2,TRBV7-6,CASSNRVAGGYEQYF,TGTGCCAGCAGCAATCGGGTAGCGGGAGGGTACGAGCAGTACTTC
-,TRBJ1-5,-,TRBV11-2,CASSLDIGWGEQPQHF,TGTGCCAGCAGCTTAGATATTGGTTGGGGGGAACAGCCCCAGCATTTT
-,TRBJ2-7,-,TRBV5-6,CASSHRTETYEQYF,TGTGCCAGCAGCCATAGGACAGAGACCTACGAGCAGTACTTC
-,TRBJ2-2,TRBD2,TRBV9,CASSGSGSTGELFF,TGTGCCAGCAGCGGTAGCGGGTCCACCGGGGAGCTGTTTTTT
-,TRBJ2-7,-,TRBV7-9,CASSSPDVEQYF,TGTGCCAGCAGCTCGCCGGATGTCGAGCAGTACTTC
-,TRBJ2-3,-,TRBV5-6,CASSLRLSTDTQYF,TGTGCCAGCAGCTTACGGCTAAGCACAGATACGCAGTATTTT
-,TRBJ2-7,TRBD2,TRBV29-1,CSVEGLAGFYEQYF,TGCAGCGTTGAAGGACTAGCGGGGTTCTACGAGCAGTACTTC
-,TRBJ2-1,TRBD2,TRBV7-2,CASSPPSAGYYNEQFF,TGTGCCAGCAGCCCCCCTTCAGCGGGATATTACAATGAGCAGTTCTTC
-,TRBJ2-5,TRBD2,TRBV6-6,CASGTSLSETQYF,TGTGCCTCAGGGACTAGTTTATCAGAGACCCAGTACTTC
-,TRBJ2-7,-,TRBV16,CASSQSTGSRYEQYF,TGTGCCAGCAGCCAATCCACGGGGTCTCGCTACGAGCAGTACTTC
-,TRBJ2-3,-,TRBV6-1,CASSEAGGARTDTQYF,TGTGCCAGCAGTGAAGCAGGGGGGGCCCGCACAGATACGCAGTATTTT
-,TRBJ2-1,TRBD2,TRBV28,CASIQRGGNNEQFF,TGTGCCAGCATCCAACGGGGGGGAAACAATGAGCAGTTCTTC
-,TRBJ2-5,TRBD2,TRBV7-7,CASSLGPSGRETQYF,TGTGCTAGCAGCTTAGGCCCTAGCGGGCGAGAGACCCAGTACTTC
-,TRBJ1-4,TRBD1,TRBV5-5,CASSSRDRGWEKEKLFF,TGTGCCAGCAGCTCGCGGGACAGGGGGTGGGAGAAGGAAAAACTGTTTTTT
-,TRBJ2-7,TRBD2,TRBV4-1,CASSLGTSSSYEQYF,TGCGCCAGCAGCCTCGGGACTAGCTCCTCCTACGAGCAGTACTTC
-,TRBJ2-7,TRBD2,TRBV27,CASSLTSGRTYEQYF,TGTGCCAGCAGCCTGACTAGCGGGAGAACTTACGAGCAGTACTTC
-,TRBJ1-2,-,TRBV27,CASGGVGNYGYTF,TGTGCCAGCGGGGGGGTTGGCAACTATGGCTACACCTTC
-,TRBJ2-7,TRBD1,TRBV19,CASSATGEWTYEQYF,TGTGCCAGTAGTGCGACAGGGGAATGGACCTACGAGCAGTACTTC
-,TRBJ1-2,-,TRBV5-1,CASSLGPGEGYGYTF,TGCGCCAGCAGCTTGGGGCCAGGGGAGGGCTATGGCTACACCTTC
-,TRBJ2-3,TRBD2,TRBV5-4,CASSSTSGPTTNTQYF,TGTGCCAGCAGCTCAACTAGCGGACCAACCACCAATACGCAGTATTTT
-,TRBJ1-2,-,TRBV15,CATSSSAGGYGYTF,TGTGCCACCAGCAGTTCGGCCGGGGGCTATGGCTACACCTTC
once,TRBJ2-3,-,TRBV18,CASSPPSGDTQYF,TGTGCCAGCTCACCACCGTCCGGGGATACGCAGTATTTT
once,TRBJ2-7,-,TRBV27,CASSFSRGATYEQYF,TGTGCCAGCAGTTTCTCCCGGGGGGCGACTTACGAGCAGTACTTC
-,TRBJ2-7,TRBD2,TRBV4-1,CASSHPGTSAEQYF,TGCGCCAGCAGCCACCCCGGGACTAGCGCCGAGCAGTACTTC
-,TRBJ2-1,TRBD2,TRBV19,CASSGTSGRSSYNEQFF,TGTGCCAGTAGCGGGACTAGCGGGAGGAGCTCCTACAATGAGCAGTTCTTC
-,TRBJ2-7,-,TRBV25-1,CASGEQGINEQYF,TGTGCCAGCGGCGAACAGGGTATCAACGAGCAGTACTTC
-,TRBJ2-1,TRBD1,TRBV27,CASSYRTGGYEQFF,TGTGCCAGCAGTTACCGCACAGGGGGCTACGAGCAGTTCTTC
-,TRBJ1-1,TRBD1,TRBV9,CASSDWQGAEAFF,TGTGCCAGCAGCGATTGGCAGGGGGCTGAAGCTTTCTTT
-,TRBJ1-1,TRBD1,TRBV5-1,CASSKTGAEAFF,TGCGCCAGCAGCAAGACAGGGGCTGAAGCTTTCTTT
-,TRBJ1-6,-,TRBV5-1,CASSLAGGRSPLHF,TGCGCCAGCAGCTTGGCGGGGGGCAGGTCACCCCTCCACTTT
-,TRBJ2-2,-,TRBV18,CASSPEIQGDTGELFF,TGTGCCAGCTCACCGGAGATTCAGGGAGACACCGGGGAGCTGTTTTTT
-,TRBJ2-1,-,TRBV30,CAWSGPEQFF,TGTGCCTGGAGTGGTCCCGAGCAGTTCTTC
-,TRBJ1-4,-,TRBV29-1,CSVVSATNEKLFF,TGCAGCGTTGTTAGCGCAACTAATGAAAAACTGTTTTTT
-,TRBJ1-5,TRBD1,TRBV10-3,CAISLTGDSNQPQHF,TGTGCCATCAGTCTGACAGGGGATAGCAATCAGCCCCAGCATTTT